This TCR beta chain was documented in a study of T-cell reconstitution after alpha-beta-depleted transplantation in children. The CDR3 consists of 15 residues. Unmatched junction bases numbered 9, after V lost 8 bases and J lost 2 bases. Per the germline V gene, CDR1 is LNHDA and CDR2 is SQIVND (reference sequence). Preparation of the TCRbeta library was carried out with unique molecular identifiers. TCRdb reprocessed the PCR reads with MiXCR, giving one entry per CDR3 protein. The data contain about 470,000 distinct CDR3 sequences, 43% of them singletons. This sequence originates from a girl aged 2-10 years with aplastic anemia, due to receive a stem cell transplant. This chain uses TRBV19 with TRBJ1-1, with TRBD1 matching over 9 bases. This material consisted of PBMCs, taken before TCRalphabeta/CD19-depleted stem cell transplant. DNA for the CDR3: TGTGCCAGTGCTGACAGGGGGTGGGAAAACACTGAAGCTTTCTTT. Protein sequence: CASADRGWENTEAFF.